The clone carrying this T cell receptor beta chain was picked up many times. Its antigen is still unknown. The sample's time point: persistent/refractory GD, antithyroid drugs over 5 years with positive TRAb. PBMC-extracted RNA yielded the TCR library. The data derive from a study of regulatory T cells in long-lasting Graves disease. General study points: The number of shared public clonotypes was higher in persistent patients (more than 2,500) than new patients (around 960).

Building the TCR beta libraries relied on iRepertoire HTBI primers, and CDR3 regions underwent Arm-PCR. TCRdb processed the multiplex PCR reads anew with MiXCR; each CDR3 protein has one entry. The sample shows fewer than 400,000 distinct CDR3 sequences, roughly 20% of them seen only once. Germline V gene sequence: CDR1 MNHEY, CDR2 SVGEGT. The CDR3 length is 14 residues. Between the trimmed V and J ends, which lost 6 bases and 3 bases, there was a span of 15 bases. This chain links TRBV6-2 or TRBV6-3 with TRBJ2-7; the D gene could be TRBD1 or TRBD2 (5 bases each). Sequencing used peripheral blood mononuclear cells (PBMCs), obtained when the disease was refractory, from a patient treated with antithyroid drugs. This sequence originates from a female donor with Graves disease. This chain's CDR3 is CASSDRDGLYEQYF. CDR3 DNA: TGTGCCAGCAGCGACCGGGACGGACTCTACGAGCAGTACTTC.